The present entry profiles one T cell receptor beta chain with its context. Its target is unknown. The CDR3 contains 15 residues. Per the germline V gene, CDR1 is KGHDR and CDR2 is SFDVKD. V lost 3 bases and J lost 1, with 8 bases in between. The table came from immunoSEQ multiplex PCR; TCRdb's copy has only in-frame clones and leaves some out. The repertoire has roughly 100,000 clones, roughly nine tenths of them found once; the top ten carry more than 2.5%. These data belong to a study of T cell responses to AZD1222 COVID-19 vaccine. Study findings and constraints: With dominance at 160-218 and 743-854, vaccine-associated CD4 TCRs spanned spike. Spike-specific TCR depth and breadth grew after two AZD1222 doses. Repertoires were collected only later (after the peak T cell response had occurred).

V usage is TRBV24-1 and J usage is TRBJ2-2; possibly TRBD1 for D (5 bases). This clonotype originated in an adult who received the MenACWY meningococcal vaccine as a control. The source material was peripheral blood, sampled 28 days after the second dose of the MenACWY control vaccine. CDR3 in DNA: TGTGCCACCAGTGATCCGACAGTGAACACCGGGGAGCTGTTTTTT. Protein sequence: CATSDPTVNTGELFF.